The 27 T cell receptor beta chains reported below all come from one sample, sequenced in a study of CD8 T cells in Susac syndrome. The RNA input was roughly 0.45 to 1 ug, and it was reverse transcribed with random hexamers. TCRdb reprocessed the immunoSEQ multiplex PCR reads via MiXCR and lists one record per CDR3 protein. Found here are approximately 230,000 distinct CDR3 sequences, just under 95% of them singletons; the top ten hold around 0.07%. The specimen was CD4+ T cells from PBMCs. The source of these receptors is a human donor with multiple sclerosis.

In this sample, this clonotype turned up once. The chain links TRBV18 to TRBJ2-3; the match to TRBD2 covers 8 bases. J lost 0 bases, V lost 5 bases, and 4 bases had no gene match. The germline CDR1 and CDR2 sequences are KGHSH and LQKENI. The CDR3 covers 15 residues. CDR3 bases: TGTGCCAGCTCATCCGGGACTAGGAGCACAGATACGCAGTATTTT. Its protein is CASSSGTRSTDTQYF. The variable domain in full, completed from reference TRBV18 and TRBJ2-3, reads NAGVMQNPRHLVRRRGQEARLRCSPMKGHSHVYWYRQLPEEGLKFMVYLQKENIIDESGMPKERFSAEFPKEGPSILRIQQVVRGDSAAYFCASSSGTRSTDTQYFGPGTRLTVL.

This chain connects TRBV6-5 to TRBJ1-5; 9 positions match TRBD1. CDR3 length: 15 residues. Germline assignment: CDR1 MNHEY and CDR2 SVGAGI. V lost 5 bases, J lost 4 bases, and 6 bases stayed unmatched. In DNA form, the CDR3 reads TGTGCCAGCAGTCCGGACAGGGGAAGAAATCAGCCCCAGCATTTT. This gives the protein CASSPDRGRNQPQHF.

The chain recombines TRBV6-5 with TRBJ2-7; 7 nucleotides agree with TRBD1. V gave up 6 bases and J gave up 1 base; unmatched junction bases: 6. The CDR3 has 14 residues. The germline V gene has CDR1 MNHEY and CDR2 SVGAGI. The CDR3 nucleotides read TGTGCCAGCAGCCCAATACAGGGGTCCTACGAGCAGTACGTC. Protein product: CASSPIQGSYEQYV.

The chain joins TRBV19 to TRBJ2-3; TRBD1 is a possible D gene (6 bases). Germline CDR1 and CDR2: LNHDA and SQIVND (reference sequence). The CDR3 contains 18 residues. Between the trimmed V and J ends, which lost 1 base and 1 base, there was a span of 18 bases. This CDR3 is CASSIAGGGQRGTDTQYF. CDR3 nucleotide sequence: TGTGCCAGTAGTATAGCGGGTGGGGGCCAAAGGGGCACAGATACGCAGTATTTT.

CDR3 in DNA: TGTGCCAGCAGCCGCAGGGGGAACATGAACACTGAAGCTTTCTTT. It codes for CASSRRGNMNTEAFF. This sequence joins TRBV5-6 and TRBJ1-1, with 7 bases matching TRBD1. This CDR3 has 15 amino acids. V lost 4 bases, J lost 0 bases, and 6 bases stayed unmatched. The germline gives CDR1 SGHDT, CDR2 YYEEEE.

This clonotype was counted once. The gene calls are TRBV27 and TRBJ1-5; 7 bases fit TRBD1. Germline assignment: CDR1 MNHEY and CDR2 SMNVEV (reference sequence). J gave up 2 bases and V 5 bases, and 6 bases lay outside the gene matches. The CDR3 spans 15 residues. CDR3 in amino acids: CASSGGTVGNQPQHF. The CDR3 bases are TGTGCCAGCAGTGGGGGGACAGTCGGCAATCAGCCCCAGCATTTT.

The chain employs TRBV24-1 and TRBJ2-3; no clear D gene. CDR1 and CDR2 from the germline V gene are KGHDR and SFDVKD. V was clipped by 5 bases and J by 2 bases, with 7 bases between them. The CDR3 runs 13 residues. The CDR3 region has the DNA TGTGCCACCAGTGCTACGTTCACAGATACGCAGTATTTT. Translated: CATSATFTDTQYF.

DNA of the CDR3: TGTGCCAGCAGCCCCAACGGAATAGCGGGATACAATGAGCAGTTCTTC. Protein sequence: CASSPNGIAGYNEQFF. V and J are TRBV3-1 and TRBJ2-1; 8 nucleotides match TRBD2. Looked up from germline, CDR1 is LGHDT and CDR2 is YNNKEL (reference sequence). This CDR3 is built from 16 residues. J lost 4 bases, V lost 4 bases, and 9 bases had no gene match.

The CDR3 DNA reads TGCAGTGCTAGAACACAGGGAGACTATGGCTACACCTTC. Protein product: CSARTQGDYGYTF. The rearrangement links TRBV20-1 to TRBJ1-2; D perhaps matches TRBD1 (6 bases). V lost 2 bases to trimming and J lost 3 bases, with 10 bases between them. Germline CDR1 DFQATT, CDR2 SNEGSKA (reference sequence). CDR3 size: 13 residues.

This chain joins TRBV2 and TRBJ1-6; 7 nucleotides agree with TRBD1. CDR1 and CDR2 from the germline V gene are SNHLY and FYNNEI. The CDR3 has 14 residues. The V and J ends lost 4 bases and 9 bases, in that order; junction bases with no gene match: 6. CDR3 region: CASSAGQGGSPLHF. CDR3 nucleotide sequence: TGTGCCAGCAGTGCCGGCCAGGGGGGTTCACCCCTCCACTTT.

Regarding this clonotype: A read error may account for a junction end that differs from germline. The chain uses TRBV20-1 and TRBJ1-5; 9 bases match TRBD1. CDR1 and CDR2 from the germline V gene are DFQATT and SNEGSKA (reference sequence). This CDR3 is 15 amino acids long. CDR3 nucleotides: TGCAGTGCTACACAGGACAGGGGCTTCAATAAGCCCCAGCATTTT. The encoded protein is CSATQDRGFNKPQHF.

DNA for the CDR3: TGCGCCAGCAGCCAAGACACGGGGGGGGCCTTCGACACGCAGTATTTT. As protein: CASSQDTGGAFDTQYF. The gene calls are TRBV4-1 and TRBJ2-3; 8 nucleotides match TRBD2. Trimming cost V 0 bases and J 9 bases; bases outside gene matches: 11. CDR1 and CDR2 (germline): MGHRA, YSYEKL. There are 16 residues in the CDR3.

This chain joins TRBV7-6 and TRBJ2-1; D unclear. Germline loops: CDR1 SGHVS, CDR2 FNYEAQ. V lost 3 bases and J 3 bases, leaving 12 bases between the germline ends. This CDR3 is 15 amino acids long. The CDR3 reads CASSLVQANYNEQFF. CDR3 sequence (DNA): TGTGCCAGCAGCTTGGTGCAGGCGAACTACAATGAGCAGTTCTTC.

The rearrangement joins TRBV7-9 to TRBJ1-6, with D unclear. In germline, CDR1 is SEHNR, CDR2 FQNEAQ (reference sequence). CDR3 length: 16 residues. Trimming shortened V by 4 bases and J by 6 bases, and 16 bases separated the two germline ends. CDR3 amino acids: CASSSLDLVFNSPLHF. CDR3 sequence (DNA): TGTGCCAGCAGCTCCCTCGACTTGGTCTTTAATTCACCCCTCCACTTT.

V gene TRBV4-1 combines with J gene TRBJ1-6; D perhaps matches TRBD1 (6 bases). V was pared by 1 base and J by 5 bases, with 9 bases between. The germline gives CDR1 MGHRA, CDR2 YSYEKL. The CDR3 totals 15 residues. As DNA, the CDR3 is TGCGCCAGCAGCCAAGCGGGACAAGATAATTCACCCCTCCACTTT. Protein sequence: CASSQAGQDNSPLHF.

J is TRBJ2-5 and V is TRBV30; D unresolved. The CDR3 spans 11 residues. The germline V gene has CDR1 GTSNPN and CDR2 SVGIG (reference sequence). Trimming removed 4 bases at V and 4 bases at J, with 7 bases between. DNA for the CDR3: TGTGCCTGGAAGTCAGTAGAGACCCAGTACTTC. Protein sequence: CAWKSVETQYF. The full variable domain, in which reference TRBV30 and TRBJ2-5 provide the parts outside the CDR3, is SQTIHQWPATLVQPVGSPLSLECTVEGTSNPNLYWYRQAAGRGLQLLFYSVGIGQISSEVPQNLSASRPQDRQFILSSKKLLLSDSGFYLCAWKSVETQYFGPGTRLLVL.

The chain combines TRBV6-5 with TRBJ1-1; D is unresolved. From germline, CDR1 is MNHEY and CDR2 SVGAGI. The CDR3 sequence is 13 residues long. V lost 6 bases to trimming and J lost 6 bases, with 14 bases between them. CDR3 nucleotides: TGTGCCAGCAGCCGAGGGTCCGGGCCTGAAGCTTTCTTT. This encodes CASSRGSGPEAFF.

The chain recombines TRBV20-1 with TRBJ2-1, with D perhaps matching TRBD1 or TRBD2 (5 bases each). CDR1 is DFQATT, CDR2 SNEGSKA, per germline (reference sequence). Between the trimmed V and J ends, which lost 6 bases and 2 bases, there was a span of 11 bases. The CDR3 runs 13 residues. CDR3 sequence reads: CSARGETYNEQFF. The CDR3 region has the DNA TGCAGTGCCCGAGGGGAAACCTACAATGAGCAGTTCTTC.

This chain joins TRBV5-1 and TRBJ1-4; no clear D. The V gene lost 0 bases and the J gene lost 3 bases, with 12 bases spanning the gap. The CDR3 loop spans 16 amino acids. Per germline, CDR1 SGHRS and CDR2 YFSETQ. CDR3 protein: CASSLVDWRANEKLFF. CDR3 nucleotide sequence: TGCGCCAGCAGCTTGGTCGACTGGAGGGCTAATGAAAAACTGTTTTTT. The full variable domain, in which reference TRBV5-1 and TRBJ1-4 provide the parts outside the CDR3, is KAGVTQTPRYLIKTRGQQVTLSCSPISGHRSVSWYQQTPGQGLQFLFEYFSETQRNKGNFPGRFSGRQFSNSRSEMNVSTLELGDSALYLCASSLVDWRANEKLFFGSGTQLSVL.

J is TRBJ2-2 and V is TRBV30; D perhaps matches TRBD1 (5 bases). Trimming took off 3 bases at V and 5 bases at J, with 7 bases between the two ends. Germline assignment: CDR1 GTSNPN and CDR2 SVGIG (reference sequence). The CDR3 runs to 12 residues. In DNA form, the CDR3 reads TGTGCCTGGAGGGGGCTTACCGGGGAGCTGTTTTTT. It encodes CAWRGLTGELFF.

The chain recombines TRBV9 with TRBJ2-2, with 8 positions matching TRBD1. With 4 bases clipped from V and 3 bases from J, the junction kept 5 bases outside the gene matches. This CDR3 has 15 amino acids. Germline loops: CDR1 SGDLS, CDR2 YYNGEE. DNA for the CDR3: TGTGCCAGCAGCAAAAGGACAGGGCACACCGGGGAGCTGTTTTTT. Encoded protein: CASSKRTGHTGELFF. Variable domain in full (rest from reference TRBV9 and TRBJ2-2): DSGVTQTPKHLITATGQRVTLRCSPRSGDLSVYWYQQSLDQGLQFLIQYYNGEERAKGNILERFSAQQFPDLHSELNLSSLELGDSALYFCASSKRTGHTGELFFGEGSRLTVL.

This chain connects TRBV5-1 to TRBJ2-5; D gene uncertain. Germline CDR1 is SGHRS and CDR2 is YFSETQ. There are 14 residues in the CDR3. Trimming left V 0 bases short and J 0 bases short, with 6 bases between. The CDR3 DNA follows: TGCGCCAGCAGCTTGGGCCGGAACCAAGAGACCCAGTACTTC. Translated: CASSLGRNQETQYF.

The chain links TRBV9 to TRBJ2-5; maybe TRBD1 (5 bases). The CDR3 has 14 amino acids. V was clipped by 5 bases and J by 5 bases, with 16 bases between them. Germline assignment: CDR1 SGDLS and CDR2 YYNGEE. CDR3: CASSPQGNGETQYF. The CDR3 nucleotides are TGTGCCAGCAGTCCCCAGGGTAATGGGGAGACCCAGTACTTC.

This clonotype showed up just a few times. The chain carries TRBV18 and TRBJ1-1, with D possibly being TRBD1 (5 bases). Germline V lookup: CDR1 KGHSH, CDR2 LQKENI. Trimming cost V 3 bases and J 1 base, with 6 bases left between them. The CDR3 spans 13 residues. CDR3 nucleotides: TGTGCCAGCTCACCGGGACCGAACACTGAAGCTTTCTTT. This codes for CASSPGPNTEAFF.

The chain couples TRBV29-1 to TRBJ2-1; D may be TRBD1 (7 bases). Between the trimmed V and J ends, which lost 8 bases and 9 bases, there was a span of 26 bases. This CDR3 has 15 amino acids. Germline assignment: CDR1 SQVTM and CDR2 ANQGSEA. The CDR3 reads CSMAGFGQGGPEQFF. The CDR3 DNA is TGCAGCATGGCCGGTTTCGGGCAGGGGGGTCCTGAGCAGTTCTTC.

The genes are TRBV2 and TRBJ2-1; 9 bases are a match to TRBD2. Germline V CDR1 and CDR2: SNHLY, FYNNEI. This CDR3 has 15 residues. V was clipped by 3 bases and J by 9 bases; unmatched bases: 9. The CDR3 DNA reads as TGTGCCAGCAGTGAGAGTCTAGCGGGATTCGGTGAGCAGTTCTTC. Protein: CASSESLAGFGEQFF.

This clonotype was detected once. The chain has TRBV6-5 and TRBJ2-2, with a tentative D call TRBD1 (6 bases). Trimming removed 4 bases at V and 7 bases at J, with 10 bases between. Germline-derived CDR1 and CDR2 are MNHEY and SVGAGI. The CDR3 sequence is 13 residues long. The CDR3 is CASSSQGYGELFF. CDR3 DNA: TGTGCCAGCAGTTCCCAGGGGTACGGGGAGCTGTTTTTT.